Listed below are T cell receptor beta chains from one sample, sequenced in a study of T cells after yellow fever vaccination. One entry per CDR3 protein, called by TCRdb with MiXCR from the 5' RACE reads. This sample has 100,000 to 150,000 distinct CDR3 sequences, with roughly 15% found just once. Material: CD8+ T cells sorted from PBMCs, obtained 5 days after the yellow fever booster vaccination. These receptors were obtained from a young man who received the YFV17D yellow fever vaccine. The CDR3 runs from the conserved cysteine through the conserved F or W. A D gene is named only where the DNA matches it firmly. A clone size is listed for some rows: how often the clone was seen (once, few, many), or a class if it is expanded.

TRBV4-3	TRBD2	many	TRBJ2-3	CASSQDRASGGVGDTQYF	TGCGCCAGCAGCCAAGATCGCGCTAGCGGGGGGGTTGGAGATACGCAGTATTTT
TRBV29-1	NA	NA	TRBJ2-7	CSVVRDTYEQYF	TGCAGCGTTGTACGGGACACCTACGAGCAGTACTTC
TRBV6-5	NA	NA	TRBJ1-2	CASRGTGNYGYTF	TGTGCCAGCAGAGGGACCGGCAACTATGGCTACACCTTC
TRBV12-3/TRBV12-4	NA	few	TRBJ2-7	CASSKTGKWDYEQYF	TGTGCCAGCAGTAAAACAGGGAAATGGGACTACGAGCAGTACTTC
TRBV19	NA	few	TRBJ1-5	CASSLGQKNQPQHF	TGTGCCAGTAGTCTCGGACAGAAAAATCAGCCCCAGCATTTT
TRBV6-5	NA	NA	TRBJ2-7	CASGNLGGYYEQYF	TGTGCCAGCGGAAACCTCGGGGGTTACTACGAGCAGTACTTC
TRBV19	NA	NA	TRBJ2-5	CASSIWSVGETQYF	TGTGCCAGTAGTATCTGGTCGGTGGGAGAGACCCAGTACTTC
TRBV27	TRBD2	NA	TRBJ2-5	CASSLSAGAYLSGQETQYF	TGTGCCAGCAGTTTATCAGCGGGGGCCTACCTCAGCGGGCAAGAGACCCAGTACTTC
TRBV5-4	NA	NA	TRBJ2-1	CASSLLSFGDHEQFF	TGTGCCAGCAGCTTGCTATCCTTCGGGGACCATGAGCAGTTCTTC
TRBV12-5	TRBD1	NA	TRBJ1-3	CASGLVLSRGLSGNTIYF	TGTGCTAGTGGTTTGGTACTCTCTAGGGGGCTTTCTGGAAACACCATATATTTT
TRBV7-3	NA	NA	TRBJ2-1	CASSEWGGQYNEQFF	TGTGCCAGCAGTGAATGGGGGGGACAATACAATGAGCAGTTCTTC
TRBV20-1	TRBD2	NA	TRBJ2-5	CSARSTILAGVQETQYF	TGCAGTGCTAGGAGTACTATTTTGGCGGGGGTCCAAGAGACCCAGTACTTC
TRBV5-5	NA	NA	TRBJ2-3	CASSFGRPGEITDTQYF	TGTGCCAGCAGCTTCGGCCGTCCGGGGGAGATCACAGATACGCAGTATTTT
TRBV5-1	NA	NA	TRBJ2-1	CASSLTGTAGNEQFF	TGCGCCAGCAGCTTGACCGGGACTGCGGGCAATGAGCAGTTCTTC
TRBV12-3/TRBV12-4	NA	few	TRBJ1-5	CASSLTSSGNQPQHF	TGTGCCAGCAGTCTTACTTCATCGGGCAATCAGCCCCAGCATTTT